These 21 T cell receptor beta chains were sequenced from one sample in a study of CD8 T cells in ankylosing spondylitis. One entry per CDR3 protein, called by TCRdb with MiXCR from the 5' RACE reads. The profile shows about 140,000 distinct CDR3 sequences, 30% to 40% of them singletons. The sequencing sample was made of synovial fluid, either unsorted or a sorted T cell fraction (not recorded which). The receptors shown here come from a male donor with ankylosing spondylitis.

J is TRBJ1-4 and V is TRBV9; 9 bases fit TRBD1. After removal of 3 bases from V and 7 bases from J, the junction contained 7 bases not matched to a gene. The CDR3 consists of 15 residues. From germline, CDR1 is SGDLS and CDR2 YYNGEE. CDR3 sequence (DNA): TGTGCCAGCAGCGCGTCACAGGGGGCGTCTGAAAAACTGTTTTTT. Its protein product is CASSASQGASEKLFF.

This clonotype turned up a few times. The rearrangement uses TRBV6-5 and TRBJ2-6, with D perhaps matching TRBD1 or TRBD2 (5 bases each). The CDR3 totals 17 residues. Germline loops: CDR1 MNHEY, CDR2 SVGAGI. The V gene lost 0 bases and the J gene lost 4 bases, with 13 bases spanning the gap. CDR3 loop: CASSYSSWGNGANVLTF. The DNA for the CDR3 is TGTGCCAGCAGTTACTCGAGTTGGGGGAACGGGGCCAACGTCCTGACTTTC.

This sequence joins TRBV9 and TRBJ2-1, with D maybe TRBD1 (6 bases). Germline V gives CDR1 SGDLS, CDR2 YYNGEE. This CDR3 region has 16 residues. Trimming took off 3 bases at V and 3 bases at J, with 16 bases between the two ends. The CDR3 region is CASSASAGTIYNEQFF. Here the CDR3 DNA reads TGTGCCAGCAGCGCTAGTGCCGGGACAATCTACAATGAGCAGTTCTTC.

This rearrangement joins TRBV27 to TRBJ2-3, with 8 positions matching TRBD1. This CDR3 is built from 16 residues. With 3 bases clipped from V and 4 bases from J, the junction kept 9 bases outside the gene matches. The germline CDR1 and CDR2 sequences are MNHEY and SMNVEV (reference sequence). In nucleotides, the CDR3 is TGTGCCAGCAGTTTGAGTCAGGGGGCTTCCCCAGATACGCAGTATTTT. It codes for CASSLSQGASPDTQYF.

V gene TRBV7-3 combines with J gene TRBJ2-6; D not certain. V lost 8 bases and J lost 6, with 14 bases in between. Germline V lookup: CDR1 SGHTA, CDR2 FQGTGA. The CDR3 extends over 14 amino acids. In DNA form, the CDR3 reads TGTGCCAGCCAGGCGACTCCAGCGGCCAACGTCCTGACTTTC. It translates to CASQATPAANVLTF. Together with reference TRBV7-3 and TRBJ2-6, the CDR3 gives the full variable domain: GAGVSQTPSNKVTEKGKYVELRCDPISGHTALYWYRQSLGQGPEFLIYFQGTGAADDSGLPNDRFFAVRPEGSVSTLKIQRTERGDSAVYLCASQATPAANVLTFGAGSRLTVL.

This clonotype was detected only a few times. The DNA of the CDR3 is TGCAGCGTTGGGCCATCGGCGAACACCGGGGAGCTGTTTTTT. It yields the protein CSVGPSANTGELFF. The genes are TRBV29-1 and TRBJ2-2, with no clear D. Trimming cost V 4 bases and J 0 bases, with 9 bases left between them. The CDR3 extends over 14 amino acids. Germline loops: CDR1 SQVTM, CDR2 ANQGSEA.

This chain joins TRBV4-1 and TRBJ1-4; no reliable D call. Per the germline V gene, CDR1 is MGHRA and CDR2 is YSYEKL. Trimming took 6 bases from V and 8 from J, leaving 16 bases between them. The CDR3 runs 14 residues. DNA of the CDR3: TGCGCCAGCAGGCGGACGCCAAGGGAGGAAAAACTGTTTTTT. Translation gives CASRRTPREEKLFF.

The V call is TRBV6-2 or TRBV6-3, the J call TRBJ2-1, with D possibly TRBD1 on 6 matching bases. Trimming removed 6 bases at V and 6 bases at J, with 18 bases between. The CDR3 covers 15 residues. The germline V gene has CDR1 MNHEY and CDR2 SVGEGT. CDR3 in DNA: TGTGCCAGCAGAAGTCCAGGGGAAGGGCCCAATGAGCAGTTCTTC. Amino acid sequence: CASRSPGEGPNEQFF.

This clonotype was seen a few times. The gene calls are TRBV4-1 and TRBJ2-1, with D hard to call. Germline CDR1 is MGHRA and CDR2 is YSYEKL. This CDR3 is built from 11 residues. V was trimmed by 0 bases and J by 7 bases, leaving 1 base between them. The CDR3 DNA is TGCGCCAGCAGCCAAGAAAATGAGCAGTTCTTC. Residues: CASSQENEQFF.

This clonotype turned up a few times. The V call is TRBV27, the J call TRBJ2-7; TRBD2 matches at 9 bases. The J segment lost 2 bases and the V segment lost 3 bases, leaving 5 bases of the junction unmatched. The germline gives CDR1 MNHEY, CDR2 SMNVEV (reference sequence). CDR3 length equals 15 residues. Here the CDR3 reads CASSFALAGTYEQYF. DNA of the CDR3: TGTGCCAGCAGTTTCGCGCTAGCGGGGACCTACGAGCAGTACTTC.

The chain combines TRBV27 with TRBJ1-2; 9 bases align to TRBD1. Germline assignment: CDR1 MNHEY and CDR2 SMNVEV (reference sequence). CDR3 length: 15 amino acids. V shed 4 bases and J 2 bases; nucleotides not matched to a gene: 5. CDR3 nucleotide sequence: TGTGCCAGCAGTTCCGCCGGGACAGGGAACTATGGCTACACCTTC. This encodes CASSSAGTGNYGYTF.

J is TRBJ2-3 and V is TRBV5-1; 9 bases map to TRBD2. Trimming cost V 4 bases and J 4 bases; bases outside gene matches: 16. This CDR3 has 18 residues. CDR1 and CDR2 from the germline V gene are SGHRS and YFSETQ. The CDR3 here is CASSPGAGAGGRSDTQYF. The CDR3 DNA follows: TGCGCCAGCAGCCCTGGGGCCGGAGCGGGGGGCCGATCAGATACGCAGTATTTT.

Worth noting for this clonotype: The junction departs from germline at one end; a sequencing error may be responsible. V usage is TRBV29-1 and J usage is TRBJ1-1; the D gene is possibly TRBD1 (5 bases). This CDR3 has 13 residues. CDR1 is SQVTM, CDR2 ANQGSEA, per germline. As DNA, the CDR3 is TGCAGCGCTGGCTGGGGGATGAAGACTGAAGCTTTCTTT. This sequence encodes CSAGWGMKTEAFF.

The chain is built from TRBV20-1 and TRBJ1-6; TRBD1 aligns across 11 bases. CDR1 is DFQATT and CDR2 is SNEGSKA in the germline V gene (reference sequence). This CDR3 comprises 17 residues. The V segment lost 3 bases and the J segment 2 bases; nucleotides outside the gene matches: 6. CDR3 sequence reads: CSASRDRGTTYNSPLHF. CDR3 bases: TGCAGTGCTAGCCGGGACAGGGGGACAACCTATAATTCACCCCTCCACTTT.

This clonotype has a handful of counts. The chain combines TRBV6-2 or TRBV6-3 with TRBJ2-1; TRBD1 matches 11 bases. The CDR3 has 14 residues. Germline CDR1 is MNHEY and CDR2 is SVGEGT. Losses at the gene ends were 4 bases for V and 6 bases for J; bases not matched to a gene: 2. CDR3 residues: CASSFGTGGNEQFF. DNA of the CDR3: TGTGCCAGCAGTTTCGGGACAGGGGGCAATGAGCAGTTCTTC.

The CDR3 DNA sequence: TGTGCCAGCAGCCGCACGGGACACCTCTACGAGCAGTACTTC. As protein: CASSRTGHLYEQYF. This chain joins TRBV7-9 and TRBJ2-7; TRBD1 is a possible D gene (6 bases). V lost 5 bases to trimming and J lost 3 bases, with 14 bases between them. The CDR3 totals 14 residues. Germline V gene data show CDR1 as SEHNR and CDR2 as FQNEAQ (reference sequence).

This clonotype was counted many times. The gene calls are TRBV29-1 and TRBJ2-7; TRBD2 matches at 8 bases. The V segment lost 7 bases and the J segment 3 bases; nucleotides outside the gene matches: 5. In germline, CDR1 is SQVTM, CDR2 ANQGSEA. CDR3 size: 12 residues. CDR3 residues: CSALTSGYEQYF. In DNA form, the CDR3 reads TGCAGCGCACTTACTAGCGGCTACGAGCAGTACTTC.

The gene calls are TRBV4-1 and TRBJ2-2; 16 bases are a match to TRBD2. There are 21 residues in the CDR3. Germline trimming cut 1 base from V and 6 bases from J; bases unmatched to any gene: 14. The germline V gene encodes CDR1 MGHRA and CDR2 YSYEKL. CDR3 bases: TGCGCCAGCAGCCAAGCACCCCCCGGGACTAGCGGGAGGGCCAGGGCCGGGGAGCTGTTTTTT. Protein: CASSQAPPGTSGRARAGELFF.

The CDR3 reads CASSRRASGNTIYF. The CDR3 DNA sequence: TGTGCCAGCAGTAGGAGGGCCTCTGGAAACACCATATATTTT. The chain uses TRBV12-3 or TRBV12-4 and TRBJ1-3, with D unresolved. Trimming stripped 5 bases from V and 0 bases from J, with 8 bases between. The CDR3 extends over 14 amino acids.

The chain joins TRBV7-3 to TRBJ2-1; D not resolved. In germline, CDR1 is SGHTA, CDR2 FQGTGA. Trimming removed 2 bases from V and 0 bases from J, with 8 bases in between. The CDR3 is 15 residues long. The CDR3 loop reads CASSLVGPSYNEQFF. DNA for the CDR3: TGTGCCAGCAGCTTAGTCGGTCCCTCCTACAATGAGCAGTTCTTC.

This clonotype was detected ten times or more. The genes are TRBV11-3 and TRBJ2-2; 10 nucleotides agree with TRBD1. The V segment lost 8 bases and the J segment 4 bases; nucleotides outside the gene matches: 7. The germline V gene has CDR1 SGHNT and CDR2 YENEEA. This CDR3 spans 15 amino acids. The CDR3 is CASGTGTGVTGELFF. CDR3 coding DNA: TGTGCCAGCGGAACCGGGACAGGGGTCACCGGGGAGCTGTTTTTT.